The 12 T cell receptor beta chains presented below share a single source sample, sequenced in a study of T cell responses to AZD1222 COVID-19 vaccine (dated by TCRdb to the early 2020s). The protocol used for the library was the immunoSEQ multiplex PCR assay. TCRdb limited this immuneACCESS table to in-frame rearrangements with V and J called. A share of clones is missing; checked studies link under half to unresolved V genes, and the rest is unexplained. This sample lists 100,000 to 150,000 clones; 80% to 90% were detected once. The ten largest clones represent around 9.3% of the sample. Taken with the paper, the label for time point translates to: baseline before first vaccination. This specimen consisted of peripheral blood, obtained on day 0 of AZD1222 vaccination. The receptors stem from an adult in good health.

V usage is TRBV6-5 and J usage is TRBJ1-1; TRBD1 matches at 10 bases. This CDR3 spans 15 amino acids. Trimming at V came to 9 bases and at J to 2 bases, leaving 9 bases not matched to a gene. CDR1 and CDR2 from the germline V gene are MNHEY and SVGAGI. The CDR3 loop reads CASRDRGLQNTEAFF. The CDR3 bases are TGTGCCAGTCGGGACAGGGGTCTACAAAACACTGAAGCTTTCTTT.

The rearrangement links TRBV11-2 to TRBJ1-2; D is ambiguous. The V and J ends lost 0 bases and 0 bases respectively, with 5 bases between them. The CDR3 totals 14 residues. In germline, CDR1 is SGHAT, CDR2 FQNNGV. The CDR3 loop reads CASSLDLTNYGYTF. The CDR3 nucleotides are TGTGCCAGCAGCTTAGATTTAACTAACTATGGCTACACCTTC.

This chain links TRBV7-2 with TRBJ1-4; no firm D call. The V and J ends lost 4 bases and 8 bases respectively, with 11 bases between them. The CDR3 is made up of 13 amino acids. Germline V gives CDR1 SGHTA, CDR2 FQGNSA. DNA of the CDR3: TGTGCCAGCAGCTCTCGCCCCGGCGAAAAACTGTTTTTT. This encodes CASSSRPGEKLFF.

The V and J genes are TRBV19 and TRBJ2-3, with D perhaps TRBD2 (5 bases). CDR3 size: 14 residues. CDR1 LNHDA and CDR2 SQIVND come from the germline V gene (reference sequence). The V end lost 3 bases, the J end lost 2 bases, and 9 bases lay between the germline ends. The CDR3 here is CASSIRGFTDTQYF. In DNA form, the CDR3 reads TGTGCCAGTAGTATTCGGGGTTTCACAGATACGCAGTATTTT.

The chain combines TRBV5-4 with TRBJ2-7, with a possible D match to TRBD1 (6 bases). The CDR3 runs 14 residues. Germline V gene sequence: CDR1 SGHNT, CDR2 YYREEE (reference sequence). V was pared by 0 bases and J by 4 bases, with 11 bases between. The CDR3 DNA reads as TGTGCCAGCAGCTTGGGGGGGCGAGAATACGAGCAGTACTTC. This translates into CASSLGGREYEQYF.

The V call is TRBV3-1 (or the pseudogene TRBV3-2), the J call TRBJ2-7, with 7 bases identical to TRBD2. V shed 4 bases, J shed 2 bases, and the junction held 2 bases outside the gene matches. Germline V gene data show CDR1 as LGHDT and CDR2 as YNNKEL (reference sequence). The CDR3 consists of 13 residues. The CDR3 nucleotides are TGTGCCAGCAGCCGGGAGGGAGCCTACGAGCAGTACTTC. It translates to CASSREGAYEQYF.

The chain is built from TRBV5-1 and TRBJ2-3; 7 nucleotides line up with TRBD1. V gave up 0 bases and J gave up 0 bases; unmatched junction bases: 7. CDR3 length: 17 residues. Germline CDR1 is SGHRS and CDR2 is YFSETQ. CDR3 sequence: CASSLAGTATSTDTQYF. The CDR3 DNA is TGCGCCAGCAGCTTGGCAGGGACAGCTACTAGCACAGATACGCAGTATTTT.

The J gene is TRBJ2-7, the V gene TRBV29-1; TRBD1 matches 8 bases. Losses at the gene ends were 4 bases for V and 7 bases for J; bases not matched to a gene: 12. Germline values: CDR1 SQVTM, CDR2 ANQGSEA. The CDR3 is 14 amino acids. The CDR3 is CSVGAGTGREEQYF. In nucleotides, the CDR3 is TGCAGCGTTGGCGCGGGGACAGGTCGAGAAGAGCAGTACTTC.

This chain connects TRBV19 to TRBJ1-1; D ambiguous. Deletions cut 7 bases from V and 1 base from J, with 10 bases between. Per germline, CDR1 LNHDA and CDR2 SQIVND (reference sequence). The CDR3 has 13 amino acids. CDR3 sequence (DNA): TGTGCCAGTATGGCGCGGGGGAACACTGAAGCTTTCTTT. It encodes CASMARGNTEAFF.

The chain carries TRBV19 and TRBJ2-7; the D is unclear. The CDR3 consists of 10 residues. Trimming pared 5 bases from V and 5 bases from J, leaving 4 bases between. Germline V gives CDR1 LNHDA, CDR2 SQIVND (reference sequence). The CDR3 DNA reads TGTGCCAGTAGTTCCCACGAGCAGTACTTC. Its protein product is CASSSHEQYF.

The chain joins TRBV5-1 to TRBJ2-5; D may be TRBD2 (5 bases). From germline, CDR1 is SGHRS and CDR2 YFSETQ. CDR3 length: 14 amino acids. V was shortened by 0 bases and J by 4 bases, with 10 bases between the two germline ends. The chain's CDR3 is CASSLESGTETQYF. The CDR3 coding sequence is TGCGCCAGCAGCTTGGAATCGGGAACAGAGACCCAGTACTTC.

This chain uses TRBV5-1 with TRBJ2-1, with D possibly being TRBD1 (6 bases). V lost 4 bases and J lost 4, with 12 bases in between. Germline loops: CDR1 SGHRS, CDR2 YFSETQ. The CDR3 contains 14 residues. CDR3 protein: CASSSMDRYNEQFF. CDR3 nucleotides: TGCGCCAGCAGCAGCATGGACAGATACAATGAGCAGTTCTTC.